This TCR beta chain was profiled in a study of blood T cell repertoires in COVID-19. Overall study context: The study drew acute and convalescent COVID-19 samples from the United States, Italy and Spain. Sources were T cells, B-cell-depleted T cells, or PBMCs; the material itself was cDNA or gDNA.

In the original processing: Amplification of reference gene primers provided the estimated nucleated cell counts. Repertoires were generated with immunoSEQ multiplex PCR, while TCRdb's copy carries only in-frame clones and drops some. V, J and clone size reflect that table, while D and trimming were determined from the DNA. This sample has about 67,000 clones, with more than 70% found just once. CDR1 is SGHTS, CDR2 YDEGEE, per germline. V shed 0 bases, J shed 4 bases, and the junction held 3 bases outside the gene matches. This CDR3 comprises 15 residues. The clonotype was recovered from a woman in her sixties with acute or convalescent COVID-19. Sequenced material: peripheral blood. V usage is TRBV5-8 and J usage is TRBJ1-5; 8 positions agree with TRBD1. CDR3 DNA: TGTGCCAGCAGCTTGGAAGACAGGGGTAATCAGCCCCAGCATTTT. Amino acid sequence: CASSLEDRGNQPQHF.